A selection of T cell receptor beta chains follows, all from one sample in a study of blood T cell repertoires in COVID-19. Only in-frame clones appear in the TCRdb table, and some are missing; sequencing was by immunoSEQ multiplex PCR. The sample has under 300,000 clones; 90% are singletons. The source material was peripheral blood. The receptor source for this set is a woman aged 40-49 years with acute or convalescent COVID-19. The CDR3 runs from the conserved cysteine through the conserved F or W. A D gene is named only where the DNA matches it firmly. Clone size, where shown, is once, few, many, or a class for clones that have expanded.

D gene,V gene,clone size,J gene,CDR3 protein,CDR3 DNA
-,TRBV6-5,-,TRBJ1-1,CASSSPGGVFF,TGTGCCAGCAGCAGCCCCGGCGGTGTATTCTTT
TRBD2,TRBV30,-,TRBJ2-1,CAWRERGYNEQFF,TGTGCCTGGAGGGAGCGGGGGTACAATGAGCAGTTCTTC
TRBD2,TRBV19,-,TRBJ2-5,CANRTGSRARGGRETQYF,TGTGCCAACAGAACGGGCTCTCGGGCGCGGGGGGGCCGGGAGACCCAGTACTTC
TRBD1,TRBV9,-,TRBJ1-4,CASSITGGPNEKLFF,TGTGCCAGCAGCATTACAGGGGGCCCTAATGAAAAACTGTTTTTT
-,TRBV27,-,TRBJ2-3,CASSLSLPDTQYF,TGTGCCAGCAGTTTATCCCTACCAGATACGCAGTATTTT
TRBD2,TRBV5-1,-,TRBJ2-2,CASSLDGGVRTGELFF,TGCGCCAGCAGCTTGGACGGGGGGGTCCGCACCGGGGAGCTGTTTTTT
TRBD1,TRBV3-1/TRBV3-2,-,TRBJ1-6,CASSRGTGVSSPLHF,TGTGCCAGCAGCCGCGGGACAGGGGTGAGTTCACCCCTCCACTTT
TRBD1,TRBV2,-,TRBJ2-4,CASSSRQGGKNIQYF,TGTGCCAGCAGCTCGCGACAGGGGGGAAAAAACATTCAGTACTTC
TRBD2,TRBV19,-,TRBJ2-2,CASSVGGGAGELFF,TGTGCCAGTAGTGTCGGCGGGGGGGCCGGGGAGCTGTTTTTT
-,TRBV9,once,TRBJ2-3,CASSLTSGGTDTQYF,TGTGCCAGCAGCCTCACCTCAGGGGGCACAGATACGCAGTATTTT
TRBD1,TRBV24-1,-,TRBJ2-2,CATSDPGQGLSGELFF,TGTGCCACCAGTGATCCGGGACAGGGACTGAGCGGGGAGCTGTTTTTT
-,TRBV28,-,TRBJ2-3,CASRSPGITDTQYF,TGTGCCAGCAGATCCCCGGGTATCACAGATACGCAGTATTTT
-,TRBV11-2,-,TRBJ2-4,CASSSLLRAPFRENIQYF,TGTGCCAGCAGCTCCCTCCTGAGGGCCCCTTTCCGGGAGAACATTCAGTACTTC
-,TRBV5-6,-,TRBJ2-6,CASSLSPWRAGANVLTF,TGTGCCAGCAGCTTGTCCCCATGGAGAGCTGGGGCCAACGTCCTGACTTTC
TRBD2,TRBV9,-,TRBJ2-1,CASSAGGGSYNEQFF,TGTGCCAGCAGCGCCGGCGGGGGCTCCTACAATGAGCAGTTCTTC
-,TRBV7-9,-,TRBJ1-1,CASSTTRGSGTEAFF,TGTGCCAGCAGCACCACCCGGGGTTCCGGCACTGAAGCTTTCTTT
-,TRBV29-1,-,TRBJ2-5,CSAPDKLDQETQYF,TGCAGCGCCCCGGACAAATTGGACCAAGAGACCCAGTACTTC
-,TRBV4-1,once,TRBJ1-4,CASSLAYWEKLFF,TGCGCCAGCAGCCTAGCTTATTGGGAAAAACTGTTTTTT
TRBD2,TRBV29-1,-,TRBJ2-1,CSLTGGAGALSYNEQFF,TGCAGCCTCACGGGGGGAGCGGGGGCCCTGTCCTACAATGAGCAGTTCTTC
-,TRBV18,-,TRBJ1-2,CASSPAGELYGYTF,TGTGCCAGCTCACCAGCAGGGGAGCTCTATGGCTACACCTTC
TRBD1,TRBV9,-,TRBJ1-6,CASSIGTGESPLHF,TGTGCCAGCAGCATCGGGACAGGGGAATCACCCCTCCACTTT
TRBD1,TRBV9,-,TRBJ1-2,CASSPGQGNYGYTF,TGTGCCAGCAGCCCGGGACAGGGGAACTATGGCTACACCTTC
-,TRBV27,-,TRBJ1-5,CASSFSGRANQPQHF,TGTGCCAGCAGTTTTTCGGGCAGGGCCAATCAGCCCCAGCATTTT
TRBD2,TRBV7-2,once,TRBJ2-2,CASSLALDIRGEAGELFF,TGTGCCAGCAGCTTAGCGCTCGATATACGGGGGGAGGCCGGGGAGCTGTTTTTT
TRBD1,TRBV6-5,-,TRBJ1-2,CASRRTGGDGYTF,TGTGCCAGCAGGCGGACAGGGGGGGATGGCTACACCTTC
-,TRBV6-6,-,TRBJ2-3,CASRQGGFGTQYF,TGTGCCAGCAGGCAGGGGGGTTTCGGTACGCAGTATTTT
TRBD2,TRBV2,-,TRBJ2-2,CASSDRWTSGGTNTGELFF,TGTGCCAGCAGCGACCGGTGGACTAGCGGGGGGACGAACACCGGGGAGCTGTTTTTT
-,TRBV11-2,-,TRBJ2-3,CASSSQGSLGADTQYF,TGTGCCAGCAGCTCTCAGGGTAGCTTGGGTGCAGATACGCAGTATTTT
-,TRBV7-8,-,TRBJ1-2,CASSPGVVGSANGYTF,TGTGCCAGCAGCCCAGGAGTAGTTGGGAGCGCGAATGGCTACACCTTC
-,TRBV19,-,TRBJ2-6,CASSSSVGANVLTF,TGTGCCAGTAGTAGTTCGGTTGGGGCCAACGTCCTGACTTTC
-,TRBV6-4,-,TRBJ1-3,CASRGGGSGNTIYF,TGTGCCAGCAGGGGAGGAGGCTCTGGAAACACCATATATTTT
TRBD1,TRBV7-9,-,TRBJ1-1,CASSSWTGGMNTEAFF,TGTGCCAGCAGCTCATGGACAGGGGGTATGAACACTGAAGCTTTCTTT
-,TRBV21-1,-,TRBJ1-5,CASSSTGRRSDQPQHF,TGTGCCAGCAGCTCCACGGGGAGGAGGTCAGATCAGCCCCAGCATTTT
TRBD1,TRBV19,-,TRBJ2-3,CASSPQARQGGGPDTQYF,TGTGCCAGTAGTCCACAGGCAAGACAGGGGGGTGGGCCAGATACGCAGTATTTT
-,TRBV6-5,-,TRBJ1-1,CASSSVSREAFF,TGTGCCAGCAGTTCAGTTAGCAGAGAGGCTTTCTTT
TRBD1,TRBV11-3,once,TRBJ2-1,CASSLVRQGVYNEQFF,TGTGCCAGCAGCTTAGTAAGACAGGGGGTATACAATGAGCAGTTCTTC
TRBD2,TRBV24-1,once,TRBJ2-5,CATSAASGGETQYF,TGTGCCACCAGTGCGGCTAGCGGGGGTGAGACCCAGTACTTC
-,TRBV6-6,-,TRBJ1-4,CASSYSPGPDEKLFF,TGTGCCAGCAGTTACTCCCCAGGGCCGGATGAAAAACTGTTTTTT
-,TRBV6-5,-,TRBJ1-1,CASSRREGAEAFF,TGTGCCAGCAGCAGAAGGGAGGGCGCTGAAGCTTTCTTT
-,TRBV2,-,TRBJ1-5,CASSSQGRGNEPQHF,TGTGCCAGCAGTAGCCAAGGGAGAGGGAACGAGCCCCAGCATTTT
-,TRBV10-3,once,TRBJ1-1,CAISEPGRRNTEAFF,TGTGCCATCAGTGAACCAGGGAGGAGGAACACTGAAGCTTTCTTT
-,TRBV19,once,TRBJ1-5,CASSIERQVLGNQPQHF,TGTGCCAGTAGTATAGAGAGACAGGTCCTAGGCAATCAGCCCCAGCATTTT
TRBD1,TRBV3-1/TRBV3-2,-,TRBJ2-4,CASSSRPGGAENIQYF,TGTGCCAGCAGCTCGAGACCAGGGGGAGCCGAAAACATTCAGTACTTC
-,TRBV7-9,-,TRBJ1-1,CASSYTGHPNTEAFF,TGTGCCAGCAGCTATACGGGACACCCGAACACTGAAGCTTTCTTT
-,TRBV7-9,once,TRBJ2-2,CASSLGGATGELFF,TGTGCCAGCAGCTTAGGCGGGGCCACCGGGGAGCTGTTTTTT
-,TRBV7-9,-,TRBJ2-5,CASSSSWDSETQETQYF,TGTGCCAGCAGCTCCTCCTGGGACTCTGAAACTCAAGAGACCCAGTACTTC
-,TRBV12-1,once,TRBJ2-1,CASSFEVTSGGLNNEQFF,TGTGCCAGCAGCTTTGAAGTGACTAGCGGGGGGTTAAACAATGAGCAGTTCTTC
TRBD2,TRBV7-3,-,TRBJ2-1,CASSLTSGGAYNEQFF,TGTGCCAGCAGTCTGACTAGCGGGGGGGCTTACAATGAGCAGTTCTTC
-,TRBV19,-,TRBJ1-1,CASSMWGDTEAFF,TGTGCCAGTAGTATGTGGGGGGACACTGAAGCTTTCTTT
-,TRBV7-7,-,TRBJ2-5,CASGGQETQYF,TGTGCCAGCGGAGGCCAAGAGACCCAGTACTTC
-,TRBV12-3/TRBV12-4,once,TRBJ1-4,CASSTEINEKLFF,TGTGCCAGCAGTACGGAGATTAATGAAAAACTGTTTTTT
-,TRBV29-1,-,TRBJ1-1,CSFTRSLNTEAFF,TGCAGCTTTACACGTTCCTTGAACACTGAAGCTTTCTTT
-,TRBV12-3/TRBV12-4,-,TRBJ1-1,CASSPQDNTEAFF,TGTGCCAGCAGTCCACAAGATAACACTGAAGCTTTCTTT
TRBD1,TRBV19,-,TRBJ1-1,CASIEDRVNTEAFF,TGTGCCAGTATTGAGGACAGGGTCAACACTGAAGCTTTCTTT
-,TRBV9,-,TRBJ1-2,CASRLPLGRGRSYGYTF,TGTGCCAGCAGACTACCCCTGGGGAGGGGAAGGAGCTATGGCTACACCTTC
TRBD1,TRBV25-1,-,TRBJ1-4,CASSYDRATNEKLFF,TGTGCCAGCAGCTATGACAGGGCAACTAATGAAAAACTGTTTTTT
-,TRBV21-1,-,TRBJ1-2,CASSPRGGGNYGYTF,TGTGCCAGCAGCCCCCGAGGGGGCGGAAACTATGGCTACACCTTC